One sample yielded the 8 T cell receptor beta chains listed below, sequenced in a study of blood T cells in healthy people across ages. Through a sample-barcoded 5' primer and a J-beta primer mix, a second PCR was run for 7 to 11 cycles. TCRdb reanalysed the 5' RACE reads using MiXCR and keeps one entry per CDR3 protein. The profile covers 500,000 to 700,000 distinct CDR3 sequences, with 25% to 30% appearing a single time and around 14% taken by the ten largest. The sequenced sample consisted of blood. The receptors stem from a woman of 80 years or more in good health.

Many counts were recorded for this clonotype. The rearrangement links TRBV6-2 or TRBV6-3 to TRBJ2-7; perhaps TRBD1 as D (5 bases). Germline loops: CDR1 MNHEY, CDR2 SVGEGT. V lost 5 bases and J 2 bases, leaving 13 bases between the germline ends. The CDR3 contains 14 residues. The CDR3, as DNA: TGTGCCAGCAGTAAACGAGACAGACCCTACGAGCAGTACTTC. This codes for CASSKRDRPYEQYF.

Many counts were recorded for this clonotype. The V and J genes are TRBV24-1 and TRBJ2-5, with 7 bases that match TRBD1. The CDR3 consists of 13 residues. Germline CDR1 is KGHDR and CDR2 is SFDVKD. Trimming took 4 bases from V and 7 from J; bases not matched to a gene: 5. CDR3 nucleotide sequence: TGTGCCACCAGTGAGACAGGGTGGGGGACCCAGTACTTC. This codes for CATSETGWGTQYF.

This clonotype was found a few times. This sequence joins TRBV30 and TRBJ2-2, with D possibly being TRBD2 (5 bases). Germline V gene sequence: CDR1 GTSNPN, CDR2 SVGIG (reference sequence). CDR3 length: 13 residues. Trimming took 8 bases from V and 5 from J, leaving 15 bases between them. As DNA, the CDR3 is TGTGCCGGCCGGAGGAGCAGGACCGGGGAGCTGTTTTTT. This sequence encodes CAGRRSRTGELFF.

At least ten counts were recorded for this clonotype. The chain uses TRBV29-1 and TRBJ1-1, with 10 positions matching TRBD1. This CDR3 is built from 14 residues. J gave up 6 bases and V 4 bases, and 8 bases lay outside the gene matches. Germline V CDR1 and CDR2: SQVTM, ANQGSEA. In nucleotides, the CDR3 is TGCAGCGTTGTGTGGACAGGGGGTATCGCTGAAGCTTTCTTT. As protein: CSVVWTGGIAEAFF.

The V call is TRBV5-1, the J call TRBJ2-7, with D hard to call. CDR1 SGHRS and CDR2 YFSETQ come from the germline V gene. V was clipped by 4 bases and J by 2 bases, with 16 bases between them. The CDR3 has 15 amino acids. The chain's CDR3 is CASSHRTDGTYEQYF. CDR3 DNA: TGCGCCAGCAGCCACCGGACGGACGGAACCTACGAGCAGTACTTC.

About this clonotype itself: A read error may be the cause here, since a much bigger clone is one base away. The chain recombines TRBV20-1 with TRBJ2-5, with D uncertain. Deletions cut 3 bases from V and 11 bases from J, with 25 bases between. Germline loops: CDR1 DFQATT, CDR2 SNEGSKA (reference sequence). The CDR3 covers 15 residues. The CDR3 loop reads CSASRAAPLGIGQYF. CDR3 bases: TGCAGTGCTAGTAGGGCAGCGCCCTTAGGCATTGGGCAGTACTTC.

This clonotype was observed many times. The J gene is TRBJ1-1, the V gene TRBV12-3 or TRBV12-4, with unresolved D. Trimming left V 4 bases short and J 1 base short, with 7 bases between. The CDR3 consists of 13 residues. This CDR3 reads CASSWESNTEAFF. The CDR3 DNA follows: TGTGCCAGCAGTTGGGAGTCGAACACTGAAGCTTTCTTT.

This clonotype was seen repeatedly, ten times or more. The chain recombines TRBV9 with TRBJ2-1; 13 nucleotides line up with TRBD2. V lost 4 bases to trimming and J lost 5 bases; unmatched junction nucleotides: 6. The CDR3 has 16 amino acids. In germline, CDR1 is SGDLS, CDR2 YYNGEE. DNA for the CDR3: TGTGCCAGCAGCCCATGGACTAGCGGGAGTAACAATGAGCAGTTCTTC. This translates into CASSPWTSGSNNEQFF.